This T cell receptor (beta chain) appears in the sequencing data of a study of T cell responses to AZD1222 COVID-19 vaccine. In regard to this clone: Its specificity is not known.

Method: immunoSEQ multiplex PCR; TCRdb's copy keeps in-frame clones and lacks some. Altogether about 48,000 clones are present, about 89% being singletons, with the ten largest covering about 5.2%. Overall study findings and caveats: Nearly half of the spike-specific TCRs reportedly recognize variant regions that carry no mutations. Repertoires were collected only later (after the peak T cell response had occurred).

This clonotype was sampled from an adult who received the AZD1222 COVID-19 vaccine. The sequencing here drew on peripheral blood, taken 28 days after the second AZD1222 dose.

The CDR3 region has the DNA TGTGCCAGCAGCGATGGGACTAGGAGGGAGACCCAGTACTTC. Translation gives CASSDGTRRETQYF. The chain employs TRBV2 and TRBJ2-5, with 8 bases aligning to TRBD2. CDR3 length equals 14 residues. The germline V gene has CDR1 SNHLY and CDR2 FYNNEI. V dropped 6 bases and J dropped 5; count of bases not matched to a gene: 8.